The 10 T cell receptor beta chains below come from one sample, sequenced in a study of spatial heterogeneity in lung cancer. Each CDR3 protein gets one entry after TCRdb re-called the 5' RACE reads with MiXCR. The sample consists of 20,000 to 25,000 distinct CDR3 sequences, about 5% of them appearing once. Time point described: sample taken at primary tumor resection. The source material was PBMCs, sampled at surgery. The receptors derive from a male donor with early-stage non-small cell lung cancer.

This clonotype occurred many times. The V gene is TRBV5-4, the J gene TRBJ2-4; no clear D gene. The CDR3 length is 15 residues. The germline V and J ends were trimmed by 0 bases and 3 bases, with 10 bases remaining between them. Germline CDR1 and CDR2: SGHNT and YYREEE (reference sequence). This CDR3 is CASSLGGFGKNIQYF. CDR3 nucleotides: TGTGCCAGCAGCTTGGGGGGTTTCGGCAAAAACATTCAGTACTTC.

This chain uses TRBV6-1 with TRBJ2-3, with D tentatively TRBD2 (5 bases). The length of the CDR3 is 15 residues. With 3 bases removed from V and 0 bases from J, the gap between germline ends came to 10 bases. From germline, CDR1 is MNHNS and CDR2 SASEGT. CDR3 sequence (DNA): TGTGCCAGCAGTGACGGGGTATGGAGCACAGATACGCAGTATTTT. This encodes CASSDGVWSTDTQYF.

This clonotype was seen only once. This may come from a read error, since a much larger clone is one base off. The chain joins TRBV4-1 to TRBJ1-5, with D uncertain. The CDR3 runs to 14 residues. V dropped 2 bases and J dropped 4 bases, with 9 bases sitting between them. Germline V lookup: CDR1 MGHRA, CDR2 YSYEKL. Written as DNA, the CDR3 is TGCGCCAGCAGCCAACCATGGAAGAATCAGCCCCAGCATTTT. It encodes CASSQPWKNQPQHF.

This clonotype was seen many times. This rearrangement joins TRBV10-3 to TRBJ2-4; tentative D call: TRBD2 (6 bases). Germline CDR1 ENHRY, CDR2 SYGVKD. The V end was cut by 11 bases, the J end by 11 bases, with 19 bases between. The CDR3 runs 12 residues. CDR3 residues: CAASGTSDLQYF. CDR3 DNA sequence: TGTGCCGCCTCCGGGACTTCTGACCTTCAGTACTTC.

There are many counts of this clonotype. The chain employs TRBV28 and TRBJ2-3, with 7 bases identical to TRBD2. Germline trimming cut 2 bases from V and 4 bases from J; bases unmatched to any gene: 3. Germline V lookup: CDR1 MDHEN, CDR2 SYDVKM. The CDR3 is made up of 14 amino acids. The CDR3 nucleotides are TGTGCCAGCAGTTTAGCGGGAGTGTCAGATACGCAGTATTTT. This codes for CASSLAGVSDTQYF.

This clonotype showed up many times. This chain links TRBV7-2 with TRBJ1-5; possibly TRBD1 for D (6 bases). This CDR3 comprises 15 residues. V was cut by 1 base and J by 4 bases, with 11 bases left in between. Looked up from germline, CDR1 is SGHTA and CDR2 is FQGNSA. CDR3 amino acids: CASSLVLGANQPQHF. CDR3 DNA sequence: TGTGCCAGCAGCTTAGTTCTGGGGGCAAATCAGCCCCAGCATTTT.

This clonotype was counted many times. The J gene is TRBJ2-7, the V gene TRBV20-1; tentatively, D is TRBD1 (6 bases). With 3 bases removed from V and 2 bases from J, the gap between germline ends came to 11 bases. Looked up from germline, CDR1 is DFQATT and CDR2 is SNEGSKA (reference sequence). The CDR3 runs 13 residues. The CDR3 sequence is CSARENRAYEQYF. The CDR3 nucleotides are TGCAGTGCTAGGGAAAACAGGGCCTACGAGCAGTACTTC.

This clonotype has a count of ten or more. This chain joins TRBV5-4 and TRBJ1-6; possibly TRBD1 for D (5 bases). The germline gives CDR1 SGHNT, CDR2 YYREEE (reference sequence). CDR3 length: 15 residues. The ends were cut back, 4 bases at V and 9 bases at J, with 17 bases in the middle. The CDR3 DNA follows: TGTGCCAGCAGCCTGGGGAAACAGGAGACTTCACCCCTCCACTTT. Protein sequence: CASSLGKQETSPLHF.

This clonotype was detected only a few times. V and J are TRBV6-6 and TRBJ1-3; 10 bases are shared with TRBD1. Germline CDR1 is MNHNY and CDR2 is SVGAGI (reference sequence). The CDR3 has 15 residues. With 7 bases clipped from V and 3 bases from J, the junction kept 6 bases outside the gene matches. The CDR3 sequence: CASNQGDRGGNTIYF. The CDR3 nucleotides read TGTGCCAGCAACCAGGGGGACAGGGGTGGAAACACCATATATTTT.

This clonotype was seen many times. The V call is TRBV12-3 or TRBV12-4, the J call TRBJ2-1; 15 bases align to TRBD2. This CDR3 is built from 18 residues. V was clipped by 5 bases and J by 4 bases; unmatched bases: 9. The CDR3, as DNA: TGTGCCAGCAGTCCCCGGACTAGCGGGGGGGCCGGGTACAATGAGCAGTTCTTC. The encoded protein is CASSPRTSGGAGYNEQFF.